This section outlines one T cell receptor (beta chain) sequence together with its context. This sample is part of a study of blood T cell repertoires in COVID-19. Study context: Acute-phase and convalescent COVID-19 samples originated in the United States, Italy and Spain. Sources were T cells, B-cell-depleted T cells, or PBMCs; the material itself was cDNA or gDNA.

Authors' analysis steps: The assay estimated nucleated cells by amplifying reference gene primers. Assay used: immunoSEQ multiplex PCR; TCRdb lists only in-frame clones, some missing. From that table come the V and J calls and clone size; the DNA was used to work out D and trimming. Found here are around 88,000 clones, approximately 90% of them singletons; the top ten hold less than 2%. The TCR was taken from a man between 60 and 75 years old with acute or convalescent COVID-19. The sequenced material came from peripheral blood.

CDR3 sequence reads: CASGLGGSSYEQYF. The DNA for the CDR3 is TGTGCTAGTGGTTTAGGGGGAAGCTCCTACGAGCAGTACTTC. The chain has TRBV12-5 and TRBJ2-7; D is perhaps TRBD1 (6 bases). This CDR3 spans 14 amino acids. Trimming shortened V by 3 bases and J by 0 bases, and 9 bases separated the two germline ends. The germline CDR1 and CDR2 sequences are LGHNT and FRNRAP. The full variable domain, with the rest looked up from reference TRBV12-5 and TRBJ2-7, is DARVTQTPRHKVTEMGQEVTMRCQPILGHNTVFWYRQTMMQGLELLAYFRNRAPLDDSGMPKDRFSAEMPDATLATLKIQPSEPRDSAVYFCASGLGGSSYEQYFGPGTRLTVT.